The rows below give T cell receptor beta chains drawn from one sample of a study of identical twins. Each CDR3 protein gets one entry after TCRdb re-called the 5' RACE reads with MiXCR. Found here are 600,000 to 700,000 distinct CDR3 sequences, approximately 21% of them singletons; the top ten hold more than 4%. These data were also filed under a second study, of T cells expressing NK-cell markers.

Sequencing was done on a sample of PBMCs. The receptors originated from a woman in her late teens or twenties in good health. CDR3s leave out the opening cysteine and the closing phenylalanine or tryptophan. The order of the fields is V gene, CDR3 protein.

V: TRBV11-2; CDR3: ASSPPGRAYEKLF
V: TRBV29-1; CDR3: SVTGYFEQF
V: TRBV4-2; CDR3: ASSIPGLNSYEQY
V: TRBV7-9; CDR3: ASSLGNGIRAQH
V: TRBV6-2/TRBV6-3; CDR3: ASSYPGLAQY
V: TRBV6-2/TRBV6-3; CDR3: ASRDGYSNQPQH
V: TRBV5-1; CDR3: ASSIYSTGEETQY
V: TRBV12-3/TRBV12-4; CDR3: ASRSQGGYT
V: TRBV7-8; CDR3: ASSDASESTDTQY
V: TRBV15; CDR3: ATSAQTTQY
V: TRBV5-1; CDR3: ASSRGQGDTDTEAF